These T cell receptor beta chains were read from a single sample in a study of blood T cell repertoires in COVID-19. Assay: immunoSEQ multiplex PCR; the TCRdb copy retains only in-frame clones and omits some. The profile covers roughly 250,000 clones, with 75% to 90% appearing a single time and 2.5% to 3.5% taken by the ten largest. The sequenced sample consisted of PBMCs or T cells enriched from blood (not recorded which). These receptors all stem from a woman aged 40 to 50 who had been exposed to COVID-19. The CDR3 runs from the conserved cysteine through the conserved F or W. Fields, in order: D gene, clone size, J gene, V gene, CDR3 DNA, CDR3 protein. A D gene is named only where the DNA matches it firmly. Not every row has a clone size; where given, it reads once, few, many or a size class.

D gene: .
clone size: few
J gene: TRBJ1-6
V gene: TRBV9
CDR3 DNA: TGTGCCAGCAGCGTAGAATCTGGGGCGCATTCACCCCTCCACTTT
CDR3 protein: CASSVESGAHSPLHF

D gene: .
clone size: .
J gene: TRBJ1-3
V gene: TRBV19
CDR3 DNA: TGTGCCAGTATTGCGAGAATTACCTCTGGAAACACCATATATTTT
CDR3 protein: CASIARITSGNTIYF

D gene: .
clone size: .
J gene: TRBJ1-1
V gene: TRBV7-2
CDR3 DNA: TGTGCCAGCAGCTTAGGGACCCGACGGGGAACTGAAGCTTTCTTT
CDR3 protein: CASSLGTRRGTEAFF

D gene: TRBD2
clone size: .
J gene: TRBJ2-1
V gene: TRBV3-1/TRBV3-2
CDR3 DNA: TGTGCCAGCACTAACAAGGGTAGCGGGACATGGGAGCAGTTCTTC
CDR3 protein: CASTNKGSGTWEQFF

D gene: .
clone size: few
J gene: TRBJ1-1
V gene: TRBV3-1/TRBV3-2
CDR3 DNA: TGTGCCAGCAGCCACGTTACAGGGAACACTGAAGCTTTCTTT
CDR3 protein: CASSHVTGNTEAFF

D gene: TRBD1
clone size: .
J gene: TRBJ1-5
V gene: TRBV11-3
CDR3 DNA: TGTGCCAGCAGCCCCGGGACAGATCTTAGACAGCCCCAGCATTTT
CDR3 protein: CASSPGTDLRQPQHF

D gene: .
clone size: few
J gene: TRBJ1-1
V gene: TRBV9
CDR3 DNA: TGTGCCAGCAGCGTAGGAGGAGATAACACTGAAGCTTTCTTT
CDR3 protein: CASSVGGDNTEAFF

D gene: .
clone size: .
J gene: TRBJ2-1
V gene: TRBV5-1
CDR3 DNA: TGCGCCAGCAGCCCCTCCCCAGAAAGCTCCTACAATGAGCAGTTCTTC
CDR3 protein: CASSPSPESSYNEQFF

D gene: TRBD1
clone size: .
J gene: TRBJ1-5
V gene: TRBV6-5
CDR3 DNA: TGTGCCAGCACTGGACAGGGAAGGAATCAGCCCCAGCATTTT
CDR3 protein: CASTGQGRNQPQHF

D gene: .
clone size: .
J gene: TRBJ1-1
V gene: TRBV18
CDR3 DNA: TGTGCCAGCTCACCACAGCAGGGGAATTTTGACACTGAAGCTTTCTTT
CDR3 protein: CASSPQQGNFDTEAFF

D gene: .
clone size: few
J gene: TRBJ1-4
V gene: TRBV27
CDR3 DNA: TGTGCCAGCAGTTTATCTAGCCCTTGGGAAAAACTGTTTTTT
CDR3 protein: CASSLSSPWEKLFF

D gene: .
clone size: .
J gene: TRBJ1-2
V gene: TRBV20-1
CDR3 DNA: TGCAGTGCTGGCAATGGCAGGAGCTACACCTTC
CDR3 protein: CSAGNGRSYTF

D gene: .
clone size: .
J gene: TRBJ1-5
V gene: TRBV28
CDR3 DNA: TGTGCCAGCAGTTACCCCCAGCGGGGGCGTAATCAGCCCCAGCATTTT
CDR3 protein: CASSYPQRGRNQPQHF

D gene: TRBD2
clone size: .
J gene: TRBJ2-5
V gene: TRBV7-2
CDR3 DNA: TGTGCCAGCAGCCTTAGGCCCCTTTTACTAGCGGGGGGAGGAAAGACCCAGTACTTC
CDR3 protein: CASSLRPLLLAGGGKTQYF

D gene: TRBD1
clone size: .
J gene: TRBJ1-3
V gene: TRBV19
CDR3 DNA: TGTGCCAGTTGGGACAGGGGCTCTGGAAACACCATATATTTT
CDR3 protein: CASWDRGSGNTIYF

D gene: .
clone size: .
J gene: TRBJ2-3
V gene: TRBV30
CDR3 DNA: TGTGCCTGGAGCCCGGGGGGCCCAGATACGCAGTATTTT
CDR3 protein: CAWSPGGPDTQYF

D gene: TRBD2
clone size: .
J gene: TRBJ2-1
V gene: TRBV11-3
CDR3 DNA: TGTGCCAGCAGCCCGTCCCTACTACTAGCGGACAATGAGCAGTTCTTC
CDR3 protein: CASSPSLLLADNEQFF

D gene: .
clone size: .
J gene: TRBJ1-4
V gene: TRBV5-1
CDR3 DNA: TGCGCCAGCAGCTTGATGGTCTGGGAGGAAAAACTGTTTTTT
CDR3 protein: CASSLMVWEEKLFF

D gene: TRBD2
clone size: .
J gene: TRBJ2-1
V gene: TRBV15
CDR3 DNA: TGTGCCACCAGCACACGGACTAGCGGGAGCCGGTATGAGCAGTTCTTC
CDR3 protein: CATSTRTSGSRYEQFF

D gene: .
clone size: .
J gene: TRBJ2-3
V gene: TRBV24-1
CDR3 DNA: TGTGCCACCAGTGACACCGGTGGCGGGGCAGATACGCAGTATTTT
CDR3 protein: CATSDTGGGADTQYF

D gene: .
clone size: .
J gene: TRBJ1-6
V gene: TRBV7-8
CDR3 DNA: TGTGCCAGCAGCACCCTGGCGGGAAGGGGACATTCACCCCTCCACTTT
CDR3 protein: CASSTLAGRGHSPLHF

D gene: TRBD1
clone size: .
J gene: TRBJ1-1
V gene: TRBV11-3
CDR3 DNA: TGTGCCAGCAGCCAAGGGGGCAGTACTGAAGCTTTCTTT
CDR3 protein: CASSQGGSTEAFF

D gene: TRBD1
clone size: .
J gene: TRBJ2-7
V gene: TRBV24-1
CDR3 DNA: TGTGCCACCAGTGATTTGGGACTCCGGGACAGGCCCTACGAGCAGTACTTC
CDR3 protein: CATSDLGLRDRPYEQYF

D gene: .
clone size: .
J gene: TRBJ1-1
V gene: TRBV7-8
CDR3 DNA: TGTGCCAGCAGCTCCAGGGTCCACACTGAAGCTTTCTTT
CDR3 protein: CASSSRVHTEAFF

D gene: TRBD1
clone size: .
J gene: TRBJ1-5
V gene: TRBV9
CDR3 DNA: TGTGCCAGCAGCGTCCGGGACAGGGGGCTTTCGGGCAATCAGCCCCAGCATTTT
CDR3 protein: CASSVRDRGLSGNQPQHF

D gene: .
clone size: few
J gene: TRBJ2-5
V gene: TRBV10-3
CDR3 DNA: TGTGCCTCGAGACCCGCGGCCAGTCAAGAGACCCAGTACTTC
CDR3 protein: CASRPAASQETQYF

D gene: TRBD2
clone size: .
J gene: TRBJ2-3
V gene: TRBV7-9
CDR3 DNA: TGTGCCAGCAGCCGTACTAGCGCCGGCACAGATACGCAGTATTTT
CDR3 protein: CASSRTSAGTDTQYF

D gene: .
clone size: .
J gene: TRBJ2-6
V gene: TRBV27
CDR3 DNA: TGTGCCAGCAGTTTACAGGGTGCTGGGGCCAACGTCCTGACTTTC
CDR3 protein: CASSLQGAGANVLTF

D gene: TRBD2
clone size: once
J gene: TRBJ2-1
V gene: TRBV7-8
CDR3 DNA: TGTGCCAGCAGCTTAGAACTAGCGGGAACCCATGAGCAGTTCTTC
CDR3 protein: CASSLELAGTHEQFF

D gene: .
clone size: .
J gene: TRBJ1-5
V gene: TRBV28
CDR3 DNA: TGTGCCAGCAGTTACCCTCTGGAGGGAGGCGATCAGCCCCAGCATTTT
CDR3 protein: CASSYPLEGGDQPQHF

D gene: TRBD1
clone size: .
J gene: TRBJ1-5
V gene: TRBV29-1
CDR3 DNA: TGCAGCGCGGAGGGACAGATGAATAGCAATCAGCCCCAGCATTTT
CDR3 protein: CSAEGQMNSNQPQHF

D gene: .
clone size: .
J gene: TRBJ1-1
V gene: TRBV5-1
CDR3 DNA: TGTGCCAGCAGCTTACTAATCAGGGACACTGAAGCTTTCTTT
CDR3 protein: CASSLLIRDTEAFF